This T cell receptor (beta chain) was identified during a study of cytotoxic CD8 clonotypes in ibrutinib-treated CLL. Turning to the study itself: The samples contained over 250,000 productive templates on average. They also contained an average of about 90,000 productive rearrangements.

CDR3 length: 17 residues. The junction had 10 bases not matched to a gene; V was cut back by 4 bases and J by 2 bases. CDR1 is SGHVS, CDR2 FNYEAQ, per germline. Genomic DNA for TCR beta libraries, 1.5 to 2 micrograms, came from cryopreserved PBMCs. Investigators sought sequencing depths of between 1 in 200,000 and 1 in 1 million T cells. Produced via immunoSEQ multiplex PCR; TCRdb's table is partial and in-frame only. In the table there are roughly 40,000 clones, 65% to 70% of which are singletons. The sample here was PBMCs, taken at disease progression, from a patient treated with ibrutinib. This chain connects TRBV7-6 to TRBJ2-1; 8 bases map to TRBD2. The sequence derives from a human donor with chronic lymphocytic leukemia. CDR3 protein: CASSSTPSGRTYNEQFF. CDR3 sequence (DNA): TGTGCCAGCAGCTCAACGCCGAGCGGGAGAACCTACAATGAGCAGTTCTTC.